The 9 T cell receptor beta chains listed next were all sequenced from one sample in a study of shared clonotypes between healthy human individuals. Naive CD8 isolation took CD45RO-negative cells positively selected for CCR7 and excluded terminally differentiated effector memory CD45RA+ cells. The assay was immunoSEQ multiplex PCR, and TCRdb's table has in-frame clones only and misses some. The sample has about 820,000 clones; 85% to 95% are singletons. The sequenced material came from naive CD8+ T cells sorted from blood. The receptors here all came from a man aged 30 to 39 in good health.

The chain couples TRBV13 to TRBJ1-2; a possible D gene is TRBD1 (5 bases). CDR3 size: 14 residues. The V and J ends lost 1 base and 3 bases respectively, with 9 bases between them. Looked up from germline, CDR1 is PRHDT and CDR2 is FYEKMQ (reference sequence). CDR3 region: CASSLEGAHYGYTF. As DNA, the CDR3 is TGTGCCAGCAGCTTAGAAGGGGCGCACTATGGCTACACCTTC. Together with reference TRBV13 and TRBJ1-2, the CDR3 gives the full variable domain: AAGVIQSPRHLIKEKRETATLKCYPIPRHDTVYWYQQGPGQDPQFLISFYEKMQSDKGSIPDRFSAQQFSDYHSELNMSSLELGDSALYFCASSLEGAHYGYTFGSGTRLTVV.

This clone was counted a single time. This chain uses TRBV28 with TRBJ2-2, with 10 nucleotides matching TRBD1. This CDR3 region has 15 residues. Germline V gene lookup returns CDR1 MDHEN and CDR2 SYDVKM. V shed 3 bases and J 9 bases; nucleotides not matched to a gene: 7. The DNA of the CDR3 is TGTGCCAGCAGTTTCCCGGACAGGGGGGATTGGGAGCTGTTTTTT. This gives the protein CASSFPDRGDWELFF.

J is TRBJ2-7 and V is TRBV5-6, with a weak D call TRBD1 (6 bases). The CDR3 has 15 amino acids. The V and J ends lost 0 bases and 2 bases respectively, with 12 bases between them. Looked up from germline, CDR1 is SGHDT and CDR2 is YYEEEE. The CDR3 region has the DNA TGTGCCAGCAGCTTGGGTGGGGGCGGACCCTACGAGCAGTACTTC. It is translated as CASSLGGGGPYEQYF.

In this sample, this clone turned up once. This rearrangement joins TRBV30 to TRBJ2-3; possibly TRBD2 for D (7 bases). The germline gives CDR1 GTSNPN, CDR2 SVGIG (reference sequence). Trimming cost V 8 bases and J 4 bases, with 22 bases left between them. This CDR3 has 15 amino acids. CDR3 loop: CAGPIAGEGADTQYF. The CDR3 bases are TGTGCCGGCCCCATTGCGGGAGAGGGGGCAGATACGCAGTATTTT.

This chain joins TRBV5-6 and TRBJ2-3, with a weak D call TRBD1 (6 bases). This CDR3 is 16 amino acids long. Trimming stripped 2 bases from V and 0 bases from J, with 13 bases between. Looked up from germline, CDR1 is SGHDT and CDR2 is YYEEEE. In DNA, the CDR3 is TGTGCCAGCAGCTTTTGGACAGCGTGGAGCACAGATACGCAGTATTTT. Translating gives CASSFWTAWSTDTQYF.

V is TRBV27 and J is TRBJ1-1; D remains ambiguous. The CDR3 sequence is 12 residues long. CDR1 MNHEY and CDR2 SMNVEV come from the germline V gene (reference sequence). Trimming took off 8 bases at V and 7 bases at J, with 14 bases between the two ends. CDR3 sequence: CASLGQAVEAFF. The CDR3 bases are TGTGCCAGCCTAGGGCAGGCAGTTGAAGCTTTCTTT.

This chain joins TRBV2 and TRBJ1-1; D unresolved. CDR1 is SNHLY and CDR2 is FYNNEI in the germline V gene. Trimming took 8 bases from V and 0 from J, leaving 10 bases between them. The CDR3 spans 13 residues. The DNA of the CDR3 is TGTGCCAGCGGAAGGCTGATGAACACTGAAGCTTTCTTT. Residues: CASGRLMNTEAFF.

The chain joins TRBV18 to TRBJ2-7, with a weak D call TRBD2 (6 bases). The CDR3 sequence is 16 residues long. V lost 0 bases, J lost 0 bases, and 12 bases lay in between. The germline CDR1 and CDR2 sequences are KGHSH and LQKENI. For the CDR3, the DNA is TGTGCCAGCTCACCACCACGGGGACTTGACTCCTACGAGCAGTACTTC. It encodes CASSPPRGLDSYEQYF.

CDR3 residues: CASSSYRAVRQETQYF. The CDR3 DNA is TGTGCCAGCAGCTCATACAGGGCTGTCCGCCAAGAGACCCAGTACTTC. The chain carries TRBV6-6 and TRBJ2-5; D is possibly TRBD1 (6 bases). CDR3 length: 16 amino acids. The germline CDR1 and CDR2 sequences are MNHNY and SVGAGI (reference sequence). The germline V and J ends were trimmed by 6 bases and 1 base, with 18 bases remaining between them.